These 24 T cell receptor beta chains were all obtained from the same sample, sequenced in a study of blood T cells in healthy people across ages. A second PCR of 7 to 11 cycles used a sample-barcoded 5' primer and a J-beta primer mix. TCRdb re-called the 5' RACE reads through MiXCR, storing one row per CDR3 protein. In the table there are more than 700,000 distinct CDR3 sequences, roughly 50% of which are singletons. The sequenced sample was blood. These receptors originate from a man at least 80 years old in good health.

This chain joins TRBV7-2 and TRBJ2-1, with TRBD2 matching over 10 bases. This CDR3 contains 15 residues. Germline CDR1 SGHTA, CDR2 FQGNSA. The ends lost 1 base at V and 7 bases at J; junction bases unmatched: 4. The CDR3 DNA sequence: TGTGCCAGCAGCTTAGTTACTAGCGGGAAAAATGAGCAGTTCTTC. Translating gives CASSLVTSGKNEQFF.

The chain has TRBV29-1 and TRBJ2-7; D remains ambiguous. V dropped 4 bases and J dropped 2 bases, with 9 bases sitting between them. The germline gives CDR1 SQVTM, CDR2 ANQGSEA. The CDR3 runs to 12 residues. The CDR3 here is CSVATATYEQYF. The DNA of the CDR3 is TGCAGCGTTGCCACAGCAACCTACGAGCAGTACTTC.

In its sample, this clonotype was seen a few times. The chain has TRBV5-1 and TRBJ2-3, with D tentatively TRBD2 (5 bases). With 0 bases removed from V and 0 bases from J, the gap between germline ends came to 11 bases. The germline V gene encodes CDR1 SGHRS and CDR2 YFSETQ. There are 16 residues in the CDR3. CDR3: CASSLEGGHSTDTQYF. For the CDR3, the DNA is TGCGCCAGCAGCTTGGAGGGCGGGCACAGCACAGATACGCAGTATTTT.

The CDR3 coding sequence is TGTGCCAGCAGTGATACATTAGCGGGGGGCTACGAGCAGTACTTC. Translating gives CASSDTLAGGYEQYF. The J gene is TRBJ2-7, the V gene TRBV2; 10 bases match TRBD2. V lost 3 bases to trimming and J lost 3 bases; unmatched junction nucleotides: 5. Germline values: CDR1 SNHLY, CDR2 FYNNEI. The CDR3 covers 15 residues.

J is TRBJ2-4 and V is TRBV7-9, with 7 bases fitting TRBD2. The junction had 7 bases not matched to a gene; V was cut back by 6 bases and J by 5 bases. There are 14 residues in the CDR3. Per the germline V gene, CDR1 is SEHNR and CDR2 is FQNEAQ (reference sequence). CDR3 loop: CASSPTRGENIQYF. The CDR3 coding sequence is TGTGCCAGCAGTCCAACCCGGGGGGAAAACATTCAGTACTTC.

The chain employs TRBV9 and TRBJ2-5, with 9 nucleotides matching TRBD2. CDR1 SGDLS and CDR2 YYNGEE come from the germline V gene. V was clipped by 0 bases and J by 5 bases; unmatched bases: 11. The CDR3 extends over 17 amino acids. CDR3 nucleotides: TGTGCCAGCAGCGTAGGGGGCGGGAGGGCCAGTTTGGAGACCCAGTACTTC. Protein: CASSVGGGRASLETQYF.

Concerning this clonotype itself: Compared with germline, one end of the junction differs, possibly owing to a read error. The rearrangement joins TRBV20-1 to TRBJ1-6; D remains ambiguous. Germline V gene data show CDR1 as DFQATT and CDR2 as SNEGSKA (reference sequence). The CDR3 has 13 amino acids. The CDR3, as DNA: TGCGGTGCTAGCAGAGAACATAATTCACCCCTCCACTTT. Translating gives CGASREHNSPLHF.

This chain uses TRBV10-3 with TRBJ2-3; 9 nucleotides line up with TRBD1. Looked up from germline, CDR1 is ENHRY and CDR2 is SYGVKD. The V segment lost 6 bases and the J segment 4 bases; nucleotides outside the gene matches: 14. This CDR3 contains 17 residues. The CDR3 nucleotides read TGTGCCATCAGACCCCCCGGGACAGGGAAGGGGGCAGATACGCAGTATTTT. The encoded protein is CAIRPPGTGKGADTQYF.

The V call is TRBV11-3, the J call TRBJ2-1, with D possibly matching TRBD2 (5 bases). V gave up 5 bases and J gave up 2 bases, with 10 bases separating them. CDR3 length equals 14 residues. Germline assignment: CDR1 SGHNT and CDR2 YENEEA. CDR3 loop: CASSQAAPYNEQFF. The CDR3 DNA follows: TGTGCCAGCAGCCAAGCGGCCCCCTACAATGAGCAGTTCTTC.

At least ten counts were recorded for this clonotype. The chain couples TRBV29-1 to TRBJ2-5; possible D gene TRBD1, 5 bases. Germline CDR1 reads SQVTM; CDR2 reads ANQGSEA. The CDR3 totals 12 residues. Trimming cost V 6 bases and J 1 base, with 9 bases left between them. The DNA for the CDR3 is TGCAGCGTCATCCAGGGCCAAGAGACCCAGTACTTC. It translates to CSVIQGQETQYF.

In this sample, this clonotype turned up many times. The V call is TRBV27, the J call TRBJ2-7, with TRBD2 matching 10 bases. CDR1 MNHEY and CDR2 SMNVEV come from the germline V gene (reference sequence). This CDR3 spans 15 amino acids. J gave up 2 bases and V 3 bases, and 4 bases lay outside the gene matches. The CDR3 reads CASSLSGRAPYEQYF. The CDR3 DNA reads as TGTGCCAGCAGTTTGAGCGGGAGGGCTCCCTACGAGCAGTACTTC.

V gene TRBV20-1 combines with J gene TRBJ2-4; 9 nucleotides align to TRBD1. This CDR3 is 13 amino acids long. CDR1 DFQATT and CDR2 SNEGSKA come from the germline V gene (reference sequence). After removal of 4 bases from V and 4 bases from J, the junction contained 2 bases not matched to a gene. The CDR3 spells CSAIDRGKNIQYF. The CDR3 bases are TGCAGTGCTATAGACAGGGGGAAAAACATTCAGTACTTC.

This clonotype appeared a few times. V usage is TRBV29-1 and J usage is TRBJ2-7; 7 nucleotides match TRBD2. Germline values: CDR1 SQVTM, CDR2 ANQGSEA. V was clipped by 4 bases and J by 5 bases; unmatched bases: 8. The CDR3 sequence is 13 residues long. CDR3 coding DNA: TGCAGCGTTGTGGGAGGGTCCAGGAACGAGCAGTACTTC. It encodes CSVVGGSRNEQYF.

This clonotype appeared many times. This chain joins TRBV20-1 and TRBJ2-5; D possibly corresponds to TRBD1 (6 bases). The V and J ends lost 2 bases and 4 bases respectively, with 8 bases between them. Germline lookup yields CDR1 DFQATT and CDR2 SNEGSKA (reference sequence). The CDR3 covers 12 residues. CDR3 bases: TGCAGTGCTAGATGGGGGCTAGAGACCCAGTACTTC. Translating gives CSARWGLETQYF.

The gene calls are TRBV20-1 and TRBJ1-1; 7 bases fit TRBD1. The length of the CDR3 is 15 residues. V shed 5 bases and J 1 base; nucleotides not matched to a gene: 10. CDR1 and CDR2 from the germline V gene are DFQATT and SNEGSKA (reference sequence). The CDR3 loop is CSACRDSGRNTEAFF. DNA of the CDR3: TGCAGTGCTTGCCGGGACAGCGGTAGGAACACTGAAGCTTTCTTT.

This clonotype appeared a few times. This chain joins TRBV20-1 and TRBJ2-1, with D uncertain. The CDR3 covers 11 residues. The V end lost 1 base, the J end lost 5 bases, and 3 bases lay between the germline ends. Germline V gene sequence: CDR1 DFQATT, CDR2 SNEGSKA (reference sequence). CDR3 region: CSARGHNEQFF. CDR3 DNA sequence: TGCAGTGCTAGAGGTCACAATGAGCAGTTCTTC.

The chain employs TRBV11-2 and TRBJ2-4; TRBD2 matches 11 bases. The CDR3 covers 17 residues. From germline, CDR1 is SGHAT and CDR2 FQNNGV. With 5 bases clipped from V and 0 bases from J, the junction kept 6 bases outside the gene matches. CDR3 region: CASSTWTSGLAKNIQYF. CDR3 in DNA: TGTGCCAGCAGCACCTGGACTAGCGGGCTAGCCAAAAACATTCAGTACTTC.

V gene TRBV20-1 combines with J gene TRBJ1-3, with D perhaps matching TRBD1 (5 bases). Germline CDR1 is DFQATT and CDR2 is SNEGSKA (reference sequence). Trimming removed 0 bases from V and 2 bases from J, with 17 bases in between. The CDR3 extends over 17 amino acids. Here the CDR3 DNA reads TGCAGTGCTAGAGATTGGCGCACAGGTGGGGCTGGAAACACCATATATTTT. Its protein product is CSARDWRTGGAGNTIYF.

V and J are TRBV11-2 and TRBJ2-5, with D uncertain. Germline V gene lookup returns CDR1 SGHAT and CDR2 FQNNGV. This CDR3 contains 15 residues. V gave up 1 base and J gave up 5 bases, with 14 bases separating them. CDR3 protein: CASSLGADPRETQYF. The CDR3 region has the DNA TGTGCCAGCAGCTTAGGTGCAGACCCAAGGGAGACCCAGTACTTC.

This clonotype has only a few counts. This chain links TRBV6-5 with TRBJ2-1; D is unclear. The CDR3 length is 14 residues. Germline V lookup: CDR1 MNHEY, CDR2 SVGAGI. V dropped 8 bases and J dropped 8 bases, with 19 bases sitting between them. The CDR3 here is CASRKSGAAHEQFF. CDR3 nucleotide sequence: TGTGCCAGCCGAAAATCAGGTGCGGCACATGAGCAGTTCTTC.

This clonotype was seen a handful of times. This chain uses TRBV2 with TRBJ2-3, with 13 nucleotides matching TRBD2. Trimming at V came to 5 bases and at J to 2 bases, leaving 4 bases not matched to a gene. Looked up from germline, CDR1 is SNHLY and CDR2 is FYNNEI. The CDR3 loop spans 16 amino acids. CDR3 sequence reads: CASSLTSGRATDTQYF. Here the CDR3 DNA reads TGTGCCAGCAGTCTTACTAGCGGGAGGGCCACAGATACGCAGTATTTT.

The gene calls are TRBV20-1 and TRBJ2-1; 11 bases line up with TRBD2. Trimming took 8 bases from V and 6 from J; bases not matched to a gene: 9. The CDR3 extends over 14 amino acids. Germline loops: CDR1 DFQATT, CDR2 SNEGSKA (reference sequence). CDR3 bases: TGCAGTCCCGCTTTAGCGGGAGGGCGCAATGAGCAGTTCTTC. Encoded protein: CSPALAGGRNEQFF.

For the CDR3, the DNA is TGCAGTGCTAGTAAGAAGAGGGACACTGAAGCTTTCTTT. Translation: CSASKKRDTEAFF. The chain has TRBV20-1 and TRBJ1-1; D is unclear. V was pared by 3 bases and J by 3 bases, with 11 bases between. Germline loops: CDR1 DFQATT, CDR2 SNEGSKA (reference sequence). The CDR3 contains 13 residues.

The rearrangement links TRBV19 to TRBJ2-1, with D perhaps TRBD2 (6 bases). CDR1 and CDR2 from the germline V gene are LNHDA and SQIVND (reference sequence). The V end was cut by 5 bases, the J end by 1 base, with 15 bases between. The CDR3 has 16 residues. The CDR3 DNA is TGTGCCAGTAGTTCACGGGGGACCATATCCTACAATGAGCAGTTCTTC. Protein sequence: CASSSRGTISYNEQFF. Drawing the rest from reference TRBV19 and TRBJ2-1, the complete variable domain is DGGITQSPKYLFRKEGQNVTLSCEQNLNHDAMYWYRQDPGQGLRLIYYSQIVNDFQKGDIAEGYSVSREKKESFPLTVTSAQKNPTAFYLCASSSRGTISYNEQFFGPGTRLTVL.